These 10 T cell receptor beta chains share one sample of origin, sequenced in a study of T cell responses to AZD1222 COVID-19 vaccine. Only in-frame clones appear in the TCRdb table, and some are missing; sequencing was by immunoSEQ multiplex PCR. The sample holds 80,000 to 90,000 clones, roughly 87% seen once. Sample: peripheral blood, taken on day 0 of AZD1222 vaccination. The receptors come from an adult in good health.

The rearrangement joins TRBV12-5 to TRBJ2-7; 9 nucleotides align to TRBD1. The CDR3 runs to 16 residues. CDR1 is LGHNT and CDR2 is FRNRAP in the germline V gene. V was clipped by 1 base and J by 5 bases; unmatched bases: 9. CDR3 coding DNA: TGTGCTAGTGGTTTGGATGTCGGGACAGGGAGGCACGAGCAGTACTTC. Translation: CASGLDVGTGRHEQYF.

The chain recombines TRBV21-1 with TRBJ2-1; TRBD2 is the table's D call and was not checked against the DNA. TRBV21-1 is noted as a pseudogene. This CDR3 has 16 residues. The CDR3 loop reads CASSKGMAGAGDEQFF. Here the CDR3 DNA reads TGTGCCAGCAGCAAAGGGATGGCGGGGGCCGGGGATGAGCAGTTCTTC.

The chain has TRBV7-9 and TRBJ2-3, with unresolved D. Germline CDR1 is SEHNR and CDR2 is FQNEAQ (reference sequence). The CDR3 loop spans 11 amino acids. V lost 4 bases to trimming and J lost 2 bases, with 1 base between them. DNA of the CDR3: TGTGCCAGCAGCTCCACAGATACGCAGTATTTT. It yields the protein CASSSTDTQYF.

The genes are TRBV9 and TRBJ2-7; no definite D call. The CDR3 length is 14 residues. V gave up 1 base and J gave up 9 bases, with 17 bases separating them. Per the germline V gene, CDR1 is SGDLS and CDR2 is YYNGEE. CDR3 in amino acids: CASSVRSDGPSQYF. The DNA for the CDR3 is TGTGCCAGCAGCGTAAGGAGTGACGGGCCCTCGCAGTACTTC.

The J gene is TRBJ2-3, the V gene TRBV5-6, with a tentative D call TRBD2 (6 bases). The germline V gene has CDR1 SGHDT and CDR2 YYEEEE. Trimming took off 2 bases at V and 0 bases at J, with 16 bases between the two ends. This CDR3 has 17 residues. Here the CDR3 reads CASSFDMRGSSTDTQYF. The CDR3 DNA is TGTGCCAGCAGCTTTGATATGCGGGGATCTAGCACAGATACGCAGTATTTT.

The J gene is TRBJ2-1, the V gene TRBV28; 7 bases are shared with TRBD2. Germline V gene data show CDR1 as MDHEN and CDR2 as SYDVKM. This CDR3 contains 12 residues. With V trimmed by 3 bases and J by 12 bases, 5 bases remained unmatched. The CDR3 bases are TGTGCCAGCAGTTTTTTGGGGGGGATGCAGTTCTTC. Residues: CASSFLGGMQFF. The full variable domain, rest sourced from reference TRBV28 and TRBJ2-1, is DVKVTQSSRYLVKRTGEKVFLECVQDMDHENMFWYRQDPGLGLRLIYFSYDVKMKEKGDIPEGYSVSREKKERFSLILESASTNQTSMYLCASSFLGGMQFFGPGTRLTVL.

This chain links TRBV19 with TRBJ2-6; D possibly corresponds to TRBD1 (5 bases). The CDR3 length is 17 residues. The V gene's germline CDR1 is LNHDA and CDR2 SQIVND (reference sequence). Trimming removed 4 bases from V and 3 bases from J, with 16 bases in between. The CDR3 here is CASSNHRGAYGANVLTF. The CDR3, as DNA: TGTGCCAGTAGTAACCATAGGGGCGCATATGGGGCCAACGTCCTGACTTTC.

This clone has just a few counts. The chain is built from TRBV5-4 and TRBJ2-7; a possible D gene is TRBD1 (6 bases). This CDR3 has 17 amino acids. Germline CDR1 and CDR2: SGHNT and YYREEE (reference sequence). V dropped 0 bases and J dropped 0 bases, with 16 bases sitting between them. CDR3 in DNA: TGTGCCAGCAGCTTGGCCGATTTTAGGGGGATCTCCTACGAGCAGTACTTC. Translated, it gives CASSLADFRGISYEQYF.

CDR3 nucleotide sequence: TGTGCCAGCAGCTCCTGGACAGGGGCCCGCCCTGCCGGGGAGCTGTTTTTT. This codes for CASSSWTGARPAGELFF. V is TRBV7-2 and J is TRBJ2-2, with 9 bases fitting TRBD1. V trimming: 4 bases; J trimming: 6 bases; junction bases outside the gene matches: 12. Germline CDR1 and CDR2: SGHTA and FQGNSA. The CDR3 extends over 17 amino acids.

This clone was seen only a few times. The genes are TRBV6-1 and TRBJ2-3, with 8 bases matching TRBD2. V lost 0 bases, J lost 4 bases, and 6 bases stayed unmatched. Germline-derived CDR1 and CDR2 are MNHNS and SASEGT. The CDR3 totals 16 residues. CDR3 sequence reads: CASSEAGTRFSDTQYF. The CDR3 coding sequence is TGTGCCAGCAGTGAAGCCGGGACTAGGTTCTCAGATACGCAGTATTTT.